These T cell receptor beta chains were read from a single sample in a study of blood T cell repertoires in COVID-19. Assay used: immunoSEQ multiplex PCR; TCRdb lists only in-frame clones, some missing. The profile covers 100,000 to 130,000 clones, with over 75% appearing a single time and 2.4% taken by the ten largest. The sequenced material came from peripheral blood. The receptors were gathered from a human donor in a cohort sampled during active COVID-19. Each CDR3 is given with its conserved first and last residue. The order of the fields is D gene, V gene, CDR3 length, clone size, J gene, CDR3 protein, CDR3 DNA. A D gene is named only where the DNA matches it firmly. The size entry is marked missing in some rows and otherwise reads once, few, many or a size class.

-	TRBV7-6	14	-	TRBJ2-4	CASSSLSAKNIQYF	TGTGCCAGCAGCTCTCTTTCTGCCAAAAACATTCAGTACTTC
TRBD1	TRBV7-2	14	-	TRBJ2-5	CASSVTGGWETQYF	TGTGCCAGCAGCGTGACAGGGGGTTGGGAGACCCAGTACTTC
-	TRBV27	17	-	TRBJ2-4	CASTTFGDPGTKNIQYF	TGTGCCAGCACTACTTTTGGGGATCCCGGGACAAAAAACATTCAGTACTTC
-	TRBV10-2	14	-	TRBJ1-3	CASRETGYLNTIYF	TGCGCCAGCAGAGAAACAGGGTACCTGAACACCATATATTTT
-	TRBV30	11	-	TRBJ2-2	CAWNGAGELFF	TGTGCCTGGAACGGGGCCGGGGAGCTGTTTTTT
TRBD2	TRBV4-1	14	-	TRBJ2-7	CASSQASGTYEQYF	TGCGCCAGCAGCCAAGCTAGCGGGACCTACGAGCAGTACTTC
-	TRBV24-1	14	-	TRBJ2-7	CATSDPGTSYEQYF	TGTGCCACCAGTGATCCCGGGACATCCTACGAGCAGTACTTC
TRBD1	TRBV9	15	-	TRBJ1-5	CASSVAGTGVQPQHF	TGTGCCAGCAGCGTAGCAGGGACAGGGGTTCAGCCCCAGCATTTT
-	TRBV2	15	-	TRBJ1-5	CASSRTGQHDQPQHF	TGTGCCAGCAGTAGAACAGGACAGCACGATCAGCCCCAGCATTTT
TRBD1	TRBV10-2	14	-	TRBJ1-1	CASSDPSGGTEAFF	TGCGCCAGCAGTGACCCCTCAGGGGGCACTGAAGCTTTCTTT
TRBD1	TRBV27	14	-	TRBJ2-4	CASSLSRQGSIQYF	TGTGCCAGCAGTTTATCCCGACAGGGGAGCATTCAGTACTTC
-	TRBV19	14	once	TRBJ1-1	CASSIDGGYTEAFF	TGTGCCAGTAGTATAGATGGAGGGTACACTGAAGCTTTCTTT
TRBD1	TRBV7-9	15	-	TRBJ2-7	CASSEPGQGVNEQYF	TGTGCCAGCAGCGAACCTGGACAGGGGGTAAACGAGCAGTACTTC
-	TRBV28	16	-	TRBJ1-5	CASRTLQRGSNQPQHF	TGTGCCAGCAGAACCCTGCAACGGGGGTCAAATCAGCCCCAGCATTTT
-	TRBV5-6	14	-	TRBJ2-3	CASSLAASTDTQYF	TGTGCCAGCAGCTTGGCCGCGAGCACAGATACGCAGTATTTT
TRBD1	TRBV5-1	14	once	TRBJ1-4	CASSSPGGNEKLFF	TGCGCCAGCAGCTCGCCAGGGGGCAACGAAAAACTGTTTTTT
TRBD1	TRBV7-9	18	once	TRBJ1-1	CASSVGFRGPGVNTEAFF	TGTGCCAGCAGCGTAGGTTTCAGGGGGCCCGGGGTGAACACTGAAGCTTTCTTT
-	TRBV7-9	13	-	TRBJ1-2	CASSLTELYGYTF	TGTGCCAGCAGCTTGACGGAGCTCTATGGCTACACCTTC
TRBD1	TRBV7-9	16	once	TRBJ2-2	CASSLALQGEAGELFF	TGTGCCAGCAGCTTAGCGCTCCAGGGGGAAGCCGGGGAGCTGTTTTTT
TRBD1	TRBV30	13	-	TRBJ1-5	CAWSRQGSQPQHF	TGTGCCTGGAGCAGACAGGGTAGTCAGCCCCAGCATTTT
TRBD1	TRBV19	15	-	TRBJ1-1	CASSPWTGGNTEAFF	TGTGCCAGTAGTCCGTGGACAGGGGGTAACACTGAAGCTTTCTTT
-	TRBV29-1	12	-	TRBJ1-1	CSVWGENTEAFF	TGCAGCGTCTGGGGAGAGAACACTGAAGCTTTCTTT
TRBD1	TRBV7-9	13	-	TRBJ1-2	CASSAGQGSGYTF	TGTGCCAGCAGCGCGGGACAGGGGTCGGGCTACACCTTC
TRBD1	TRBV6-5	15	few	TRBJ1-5	CASITQTGSNQPQHF	TGTGCCAGCATAACCCAGACAGGGAGCAATCAGCCCCAGCATTTT
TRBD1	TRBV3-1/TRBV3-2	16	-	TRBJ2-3	CASSLGTGASTDTQYF	TGTGCCAGCAGCCTCGGGACAGGCGCTAGCACAGATACGCAGTATTTT
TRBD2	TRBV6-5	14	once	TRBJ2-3	CASGSGGYTDTQYF	TGTGCCAGCGGGAGCGGGGGGTACACAGATACGCAGTATTTT
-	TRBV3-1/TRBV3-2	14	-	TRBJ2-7	CASSQGLTAYEQYF	TGTGCCAGCAGCCAAGGACTAACCGCCTACGAGCAGTACTTC
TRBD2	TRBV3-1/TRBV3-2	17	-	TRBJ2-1	CASSKATGTSWGNEQFF	TGTGCCAGCAGCAAGGCGACCGGGACTAGTTGGGGCAATGAGCAGTTCTTC
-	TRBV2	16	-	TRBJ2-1	CASSEGWDSPLNEQFF	TGTGCCAGCAGTGAAGGATGGGACTCCCCTCTCAATGAGCAGTTCTTC
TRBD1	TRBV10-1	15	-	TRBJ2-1	CASSSTGSSYNEQFF	TGCGCCAGCAGTTCGACAGGGAGCTCCTACAATGAGCAGTTCTTC
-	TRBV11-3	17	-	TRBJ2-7	CASSLGLWDSHRHEQYF	TGTGCCAGCAGCTTAGGTCTGTGGGACTCCCACCGCCACGAGCAGTACTTC
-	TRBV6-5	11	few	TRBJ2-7	CASSYSHEQYF	TGTGCCAGCAGTTACAGCCACGAGCAGTACTTC
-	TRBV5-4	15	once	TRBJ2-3	CASSLAAGGTDTQYF	TGTGCCAGCAGCTTGGCGGCAGGGGGCACAGATACGCAGTATTTT
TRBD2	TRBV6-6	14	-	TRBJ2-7	CASTSSGSSYEQYF	TGTGCCAGCACTTCTAGCGGAAGCTCCTACGAGCAGTACTTC
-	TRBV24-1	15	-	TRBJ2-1	CATSDWSGAHNEQFF	TGTGCCACCAGTGATTGGAGCGGAGCCCACAATGAGCAGTTCTTC
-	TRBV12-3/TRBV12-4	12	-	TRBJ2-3	CASSNLRDTQYF	TGTGCCAGCAGTAATCTTCGGGATACGCAGTATTTT
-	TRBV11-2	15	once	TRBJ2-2	CASSPDLPGTGELFF	TGTGCCAGCAGCCCTGACCTCCCGGGGACCGGGGAGCTGTTTTTT
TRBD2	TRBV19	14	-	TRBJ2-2	CASIRTSHTGELFF	TGTGCCAGTATCAGGACTAGCCACACCGGGGAGCTGTTTTTT
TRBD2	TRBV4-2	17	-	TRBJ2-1	CASSHRLAQGGDNEQFF	TGTGCCAGCAGCCACCGCTTGGCTCAGGGAGGGGACAATGAGCAGTTCTTC
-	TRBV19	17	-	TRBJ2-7	CASSIRLRQAGKYEQYF	TGTGCCAGTAGTATACGCCTCCGACAGGCGGGTAAATACGAGCAGTACTTC
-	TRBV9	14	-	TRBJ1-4	CASSVATGTEKLFF	TGTGCCAGCAGCGTAGCTACAGGGACCGAAAAACTGTTTTTT
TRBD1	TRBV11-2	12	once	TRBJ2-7	CASSLVGQDEYF	TGTGCCAGCAGCTTAGTGGGACAGGATGAGTACTTC
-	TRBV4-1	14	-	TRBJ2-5	CASSQDRSPVTQYF	TGCGCCAGCAGCCAAGATCGATCACCGGTGACCCAGTACTTC
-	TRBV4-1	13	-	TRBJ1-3	CASSHSSSNTIYF	TGCGCCAGCAGCCACAGTTCCTCAAACACCATATATTTT
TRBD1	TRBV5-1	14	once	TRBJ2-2	CASSGQGYTGELFF	TGCGCCAGCAGCGGACAGGGCTACACCGGGGAGCTGTTTTTT
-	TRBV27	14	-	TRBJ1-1	CASGRDTQNTEAFF	TGTGCCAGCGGAAGGGACACGCAGAACACTGAAGCTTTCTTT
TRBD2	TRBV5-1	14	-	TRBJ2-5	CASSSGGLQETQYF	TGCGCCAGCAGCTCGGGGGGGCTTCAAGAGACCCAGTACTTC
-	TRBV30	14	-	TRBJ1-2	CAWTDVGANYGYTF	TGTGCCTGGACCGATGTAGGAGCTAACTATGGCTACACCTTC
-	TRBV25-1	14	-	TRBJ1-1	CASSELVADTEAFF	TGTGCCAGCAGTGAATTGGTGGCAGACACTGAAGCTTTCTTT